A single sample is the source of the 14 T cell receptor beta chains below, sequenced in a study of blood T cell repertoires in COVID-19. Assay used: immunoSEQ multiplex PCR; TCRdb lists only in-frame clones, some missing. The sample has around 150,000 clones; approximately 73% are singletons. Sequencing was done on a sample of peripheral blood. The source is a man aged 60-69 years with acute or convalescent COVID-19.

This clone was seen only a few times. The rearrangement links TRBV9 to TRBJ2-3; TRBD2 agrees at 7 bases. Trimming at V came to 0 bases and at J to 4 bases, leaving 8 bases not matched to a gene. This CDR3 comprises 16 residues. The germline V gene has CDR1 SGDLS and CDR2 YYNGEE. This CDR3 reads CASSVGEGQLPDTQYF. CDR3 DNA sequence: TGTGCCAGCAGCGTAGGGGAGGGCCAGCTTCCAGATACGCAGTATTTT.

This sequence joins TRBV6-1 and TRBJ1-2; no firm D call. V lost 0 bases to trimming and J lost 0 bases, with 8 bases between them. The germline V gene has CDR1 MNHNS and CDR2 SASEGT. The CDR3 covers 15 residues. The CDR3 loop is CASSEAPGTNYGYTF. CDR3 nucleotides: TGTGCCAGCAGTGAAGCCCCGGGAACTAACTATGGCTACACCTTC.

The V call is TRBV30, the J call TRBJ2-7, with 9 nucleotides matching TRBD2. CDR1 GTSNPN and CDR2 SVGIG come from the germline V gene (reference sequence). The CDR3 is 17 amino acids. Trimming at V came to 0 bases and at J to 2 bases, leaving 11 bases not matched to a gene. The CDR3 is CAWSVASGTRSPYEQYF. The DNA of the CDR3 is TGTGCCTGGAGTGTGGCTAGCGGGACAAGGTCTCCCTACGAGCAGTACTTC. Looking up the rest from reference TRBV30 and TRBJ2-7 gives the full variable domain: SQTIHQWPATLVQPVGSPLSLECTVEGTSNPNLYWYRQAAGRGLQLLFYSVGIGQISSEVPQNLSASRPQDRQFILSSKKLLLSDSGFYLCAWSVASGTRSPYEQYFGPGTRLTVT.

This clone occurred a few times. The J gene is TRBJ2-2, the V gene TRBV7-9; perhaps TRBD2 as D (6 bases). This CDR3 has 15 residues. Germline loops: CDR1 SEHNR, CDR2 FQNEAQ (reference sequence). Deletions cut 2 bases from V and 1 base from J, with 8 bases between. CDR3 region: CASSLRRGNTGELFF. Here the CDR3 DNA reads TGTGCCAGCAGCTTACGGCGGGGGAACACCGGGGAGCTGTTTTTT.

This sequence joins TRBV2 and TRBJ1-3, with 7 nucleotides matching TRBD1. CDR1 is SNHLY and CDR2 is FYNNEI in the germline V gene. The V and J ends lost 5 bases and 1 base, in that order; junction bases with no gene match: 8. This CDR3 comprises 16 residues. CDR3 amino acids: CASSSRTGASGNTIYF. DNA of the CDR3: TGTGCCAGCAGTTCCCGGACAGGAGCTTCTGGAAACACCATATATTTT.

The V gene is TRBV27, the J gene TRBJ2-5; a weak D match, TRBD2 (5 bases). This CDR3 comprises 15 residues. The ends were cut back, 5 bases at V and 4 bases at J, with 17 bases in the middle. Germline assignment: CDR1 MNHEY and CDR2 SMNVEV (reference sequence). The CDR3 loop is CASSPLFEGRETQYF. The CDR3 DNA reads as TGTGCCAGCAGTCCCCTCTTTGAGGGCAGAGAGACCCAGTACTTC.

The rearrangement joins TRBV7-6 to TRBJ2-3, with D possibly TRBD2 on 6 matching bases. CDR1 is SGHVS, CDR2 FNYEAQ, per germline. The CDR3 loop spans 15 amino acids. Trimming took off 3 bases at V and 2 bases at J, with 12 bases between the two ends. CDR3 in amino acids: CASSFGTLPTDTQYF. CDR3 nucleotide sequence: TGTGCCAGCAGCTTCGGGACTCTCCCCACAGATACGCAGTATTTT.

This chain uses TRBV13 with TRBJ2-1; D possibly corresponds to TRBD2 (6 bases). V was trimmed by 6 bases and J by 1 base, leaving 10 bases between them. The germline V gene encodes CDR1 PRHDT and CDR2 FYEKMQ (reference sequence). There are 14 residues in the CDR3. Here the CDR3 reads CASSLGTSYNEQFF. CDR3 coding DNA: TGTGCCAGCAGTCTAGGGACTTCCTACAATGAGCAGTTCTTC. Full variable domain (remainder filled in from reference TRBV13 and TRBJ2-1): AAGVIQSPRHLIKEKRETATLKCYPIPRHDTVYWYQQGPGQDPQFLISFYEKMQSDKGSIPDRFSAQQFSDYHSELNMSSLELGDSALYFCASSLGTSYNEQFFGPGTRLTVL.

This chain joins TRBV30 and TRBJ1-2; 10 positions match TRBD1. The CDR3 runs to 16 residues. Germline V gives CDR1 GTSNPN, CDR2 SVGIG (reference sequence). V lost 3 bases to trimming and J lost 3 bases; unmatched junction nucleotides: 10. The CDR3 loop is CAWRAPGQGVDYGYTF. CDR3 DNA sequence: TGTGCCTGGAGGGCCCCCGGACAGGGGGTGGACTATGGCTACACCTTC.

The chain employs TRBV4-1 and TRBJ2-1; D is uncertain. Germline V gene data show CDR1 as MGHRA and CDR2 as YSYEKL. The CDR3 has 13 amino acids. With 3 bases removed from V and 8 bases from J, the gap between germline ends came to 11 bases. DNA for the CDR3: TGCGCCAGCAGCCAGACTGTCTTAGATGAGCAGTTCTTC. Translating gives CASSQTVLDEQFF.

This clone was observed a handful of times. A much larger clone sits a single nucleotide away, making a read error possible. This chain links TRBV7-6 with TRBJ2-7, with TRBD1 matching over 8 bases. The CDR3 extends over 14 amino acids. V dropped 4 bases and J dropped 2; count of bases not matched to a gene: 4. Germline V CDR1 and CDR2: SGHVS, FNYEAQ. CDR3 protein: CASSSGTGPYEQYF. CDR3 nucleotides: TGTGCCAGCAGCTCTGGGACAGGTCCCTACGAGCAGTACTTC.

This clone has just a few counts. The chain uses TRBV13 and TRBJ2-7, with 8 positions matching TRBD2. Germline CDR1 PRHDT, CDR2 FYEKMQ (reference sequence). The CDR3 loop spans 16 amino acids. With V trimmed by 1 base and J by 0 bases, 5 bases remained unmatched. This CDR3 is CASSLAPLAASYEQYF. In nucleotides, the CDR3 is TGTGCCAGCAGCTTAGCCCCACTAGCGGCCTCCTACGAGCAGTACTTC.

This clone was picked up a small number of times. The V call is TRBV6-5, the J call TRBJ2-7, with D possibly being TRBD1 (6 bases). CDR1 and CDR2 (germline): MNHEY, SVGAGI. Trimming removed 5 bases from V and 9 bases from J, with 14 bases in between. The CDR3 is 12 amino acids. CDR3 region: CASSSTATGQYF. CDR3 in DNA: TGTGCCAGCAGTAGTACAGCGACAGGGCAGTACTTC.

In nucleotides, the CDR3 is TGTGCCAGCGGGACAGGGTTTAGCAATCAGCCCCAGCATTTT. It is translated as CASGTGFSNQPQHF. This chain uses TRBV27 with TRBJ1-5; 9 positions match TRBD1. Per germline, CDR1 MNHEY and CDR2 SMNVEV (reference sequence). With 8 bases clipped from V and 0 bases from J, the junction kept 2 bases outside the gene matches. This CDR3 has 14 amino acids.